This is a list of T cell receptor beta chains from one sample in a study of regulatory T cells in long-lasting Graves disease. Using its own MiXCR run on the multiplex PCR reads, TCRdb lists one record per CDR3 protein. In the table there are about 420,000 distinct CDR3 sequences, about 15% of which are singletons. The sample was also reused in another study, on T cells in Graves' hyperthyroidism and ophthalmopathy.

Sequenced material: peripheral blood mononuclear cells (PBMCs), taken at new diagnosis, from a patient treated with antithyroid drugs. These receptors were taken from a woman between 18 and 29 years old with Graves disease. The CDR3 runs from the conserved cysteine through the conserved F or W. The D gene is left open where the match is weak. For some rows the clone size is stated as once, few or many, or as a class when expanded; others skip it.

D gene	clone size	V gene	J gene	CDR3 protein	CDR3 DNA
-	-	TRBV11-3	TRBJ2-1	CASSLKGNTEQFF	TGTGCCAGCAGCTTAAAGGGAAATACTGAGCAGTTCTTC
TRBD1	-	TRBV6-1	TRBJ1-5	CAIRLGQSNRPQHF	TGTGCCATCAGGTTGGGACAGAGCAATCGGCCCCAGCATTTT
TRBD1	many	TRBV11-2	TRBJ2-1	CASSQSGQGSRNEQFF	TGTGCCAGCAGCCAATCGGGACAGGGATCCCGCAATGAGCAGTTCTTC
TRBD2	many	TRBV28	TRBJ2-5	CASSTGLLAGGSQETQYF	TGTGCCAGCAGCACCGGTCTACTAGCGGGAGGATCCCAAGAGACCCAGTACTTC
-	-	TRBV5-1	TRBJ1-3	CASSRRGSGNTIYF	TGCGCCAGCAGCCGCCGGGGCTCGGGAAACACCATATATTTT
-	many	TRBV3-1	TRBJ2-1	CASSQAAVSGVGPPFF	TGTGCCAGCAGCCAAGCTGCGGTCTCGGGGGTGGGGCCGCCGTTCTTC
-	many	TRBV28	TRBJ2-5	CASNSAEWAETQYF	TGTGCCAGCAACTCGGCCGAATGGGCGGAGACCCAGTACTTC
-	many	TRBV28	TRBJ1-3	CASSFYGGSSGNTIYF	TGTGCCAGCAGTTTTTACGGGGGAAGCTCTGGAAACACCATATATTTT
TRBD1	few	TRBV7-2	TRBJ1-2	CASSLSRQGGGYTF	TGTGCCAGCAGCTTATCGAGGCAGGGGGGCGGCTACACCTTC
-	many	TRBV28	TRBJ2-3	CASSLSWQRNTDTQYF	TGTGCCAGCAGTTTAAGTTGGCAGAGGAACACAGATACGCAGTATTTT
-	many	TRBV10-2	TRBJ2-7	CASSRAGPSYEQYF	TGCGCCAGCAGCCGTGCGGGGCCATCCTACGAGCAGTACTTC
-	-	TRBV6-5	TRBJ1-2	CASSYGNSNYGYTF	TGTGCCAGCAGTTACGGGAACTCTAACTATGGCTACACCTTC
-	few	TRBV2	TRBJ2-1	CASSVGLTSYNEQFF	TGTGCCAGCAGCGTAGGACTTACCTCCTACAATGAGCAGTTCTTC
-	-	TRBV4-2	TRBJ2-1	CASSQSPSGEQFF	TGTGCCAGCAGCCAATCGCCATCCGGTGAGCAGTTCTTC
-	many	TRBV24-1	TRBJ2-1	CATSDHRDGPYNEQFF	TGTGCCACCAGTGATCACCGGGACGGACCCTACAATGAGCAGTTCTTC
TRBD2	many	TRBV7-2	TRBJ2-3	CASSSHRLAATDTQYF	TGTGCCAGCAGCTCGCATCGACTAGCGGCCACAGATACGCAGTATTTT
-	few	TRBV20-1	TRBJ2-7	CSAPAAFSYEQYF	TGCAGTGCCCCGGCGGCTTTCTCCTACGAGCAGTACTTC
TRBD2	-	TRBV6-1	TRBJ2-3	CASSALAGGLADTQYF	TGTGCCAGCAGTGCTCTAGCGGGAGGGCTGGCAGATACGCAGTATTTT
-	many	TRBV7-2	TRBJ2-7	CASSLTFRANYEQYF	TGTGCCAGCAGCTTAACGTTTCGCGCTAACTACGAGCAGTACTTC
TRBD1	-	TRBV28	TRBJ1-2	CASRQRGQGYTF	TGTGCCAGCAGACAGAGGGGGCAGGGCTACACCTTC
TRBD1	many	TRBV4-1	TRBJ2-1	CASSQETGGLHEQFF	TGCGCCAGCAGCCAAGAAACAGGGGGTCTCCATGAGCAGTTCTTC
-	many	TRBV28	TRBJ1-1	CASSYASTEAFF	TGTGCCAGCAGTTACGCGTCGACTGAAGCTTTCTTT
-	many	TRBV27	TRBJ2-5	CASSEVGYPILETQYF	TGTGCCAGCAGTGAGGTCGGCTACCCAATCCTCGAGACCCAGTACTTC
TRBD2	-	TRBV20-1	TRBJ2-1	CSARDYSTTSGAISYNEQFF	TGCAGTGCTAGAGATTATTCCACAACTAGCGGGGCAATCTCCTACAATGAGCAGTTCTTC
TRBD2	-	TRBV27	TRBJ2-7	CASSLRGGRGAYEQYF	TGTGCCAGCAGTTTAAGGGGCGGGAGAGGAGCCTACGAGCAGTACTTC
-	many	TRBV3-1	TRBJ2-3	CASSQVSRTDTQYF	TGTGCCAGCAGCCAAGTGTCCCGCACAGATACGCAGTATTTT
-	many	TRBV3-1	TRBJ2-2	CASSLPSGVADTGELFF	TGTGCCAGCAGCCTGCCCTCCGGGGTTGCGGACACCGGGGAGCTGTTTTTT
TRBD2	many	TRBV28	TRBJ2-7	CASCTLAGGWEQYF	TGTGCCAGCTGCACATTAGCGGGAGGATGGGAGCAGTACTTC
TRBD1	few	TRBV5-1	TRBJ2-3	CASSSGQGAAFTDTQYF	TGCGCCAGCAGCTCCGGACAGGGGGCCGCCTTCACAGATACGCAGTATTTT
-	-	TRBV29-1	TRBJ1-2	CSVEEWGGANYGYTF	TGCAGCGTTGAAGAATGGGGGGGCGCGAACTATGGCTACACCTTC
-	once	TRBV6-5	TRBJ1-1	CASSYMSIMNTEAFF	TGTGCCAGCAGTTACATGTCGATTATGAACACTGAAGCTTTCTTT
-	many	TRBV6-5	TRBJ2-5	CASSYPGAAETQYF	TGTGCCAGCAGTTACCCCGGGGCAGCAGAGACCCAGTACTTC
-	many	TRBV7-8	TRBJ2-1	CASSGWTHSGNNEQFF	TGTGCCAGCAGCGGATGGACACACTCCGGGAACAATGAGCAGTTCTTC
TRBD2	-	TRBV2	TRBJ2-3	CASSTPPGTSGSTDTQYF	TGTGCCAGCAGTACCCCCCCAGGGACTAGCGGGAGCACAGATACGCAGTATTTT
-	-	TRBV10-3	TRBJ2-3	CAISDGGTQYF	TGTGCCATCAGTGACGGGGGAACGCAGTATTTT
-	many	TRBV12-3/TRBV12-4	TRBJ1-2	CASSFRGRGGYTF	TGTGCCAGCAGTTTTCGAGGCAGAGGAGGCTACACCTTC
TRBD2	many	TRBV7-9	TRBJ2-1	CASTSREAPYNEQFF	TGTGCCAGCACCTCGCGGGAGGCCCCCTACAATGAGCAGTTCTTC
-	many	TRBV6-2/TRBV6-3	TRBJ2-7	CASSEIQSYEQYF	TGTGCCAGCAGTGAAATACAGTCCTACGAGCAGTACTTC
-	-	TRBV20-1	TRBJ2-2	CSARERPYTGELFF	TGCAGTGCTAGAGAGAGGCCATACACCGGGGAGCTGTTTTTT
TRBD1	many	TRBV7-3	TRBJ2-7	CASSLGLPGQTSYEQYF	TGTGCCAGCAGCTTAGGCCTACCGGGACAGACCTCCTACGAGCAGTACTTC
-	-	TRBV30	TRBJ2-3	CAWNTDSITDTQYF	TGTGCCTGGAATACGGACTCGATCACAGATACGCAGTATTTT
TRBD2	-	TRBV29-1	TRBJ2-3	CSVEPLSWTRHSTDAQYF	TGCAGCGTTGAACCCCTGTCCTGGACTAGGCATAGCACAGATGCGCAGTATTTT
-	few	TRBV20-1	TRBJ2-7	CRGWPTTYEQYF	TGCAGAGGGTGGCCGACCACCTACGAGCAGTACTTC
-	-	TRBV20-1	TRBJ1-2	CSASRQAGVYGYTF	TGCAGTGCTTCCCGACAGGCCGGAGTCTATGGCTACACCTTC
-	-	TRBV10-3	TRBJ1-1	CAISEEQVNTEAFF	TGTGCCATCAGTGAGGAACAGGTGAACACTGAAGCTTTCTTT
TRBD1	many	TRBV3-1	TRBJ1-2	CASSHMTGDGYTF	TGTGCCAGCAGCCACATGACAGGGGATGGCTACACCTTC
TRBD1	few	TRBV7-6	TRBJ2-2	CASSLVAVVAGGNTGELFF	TGTGCCAGCAGCTTAGTGGCGGTTGTGGCAGGGGGGAACACCGGGGAGCTGTTTTTT
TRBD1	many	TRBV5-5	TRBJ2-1	CASSASRQGQDEQFF	TGTGCCAGCAGCGCTTCCCGACAGGGGCAGGATGAGCAGTTCTTC